These 22 T cell receptor beta chains share one sample of origin, sequenced in a study of long-term antiretroviral therapy in people with HIV. An immunoSEQ assay, version v3.0, was performed at survey level. TCRdb keeps only in-frame clones here, not all; method: immunoSEQ multiplex PCR. The sample gives some 24,000 clones, 87% of which show up once; around 8.7% is in the top ten. Sequenced material: unsorted PBMCs, taken 1.8 years before starting antiretroviral therapy. These receptors all stem from a man aged 45-60 years with HIV.

V gene TRBV29-1 combines with J gene TRBJ2-1; 8 nucleotides line up with TRBD2. The CDR3 runs 12 residues. Germline CDR1 and CDR2: SQVTM and ANQGSEA. In DNA form, the CDR3 reads TGCTCCGGCGGGGGGACGTACAATGAGCAGTTCTTC. Its protein is CSGGGTYNEQFF.

The chain recombines TRBV6-5 with TRBJ1-1, with TRBD1 as a possible D gene (5 bases). CDR3 length equals 15 residues. Trimming stripped 7 bases from V and 4 bases from J, with 19 bases between. Germline values: CDR1 MNHEY, CDR2 SVGAGI. CDR3 residues: CASIKRGTLSTEAFF. In DNA form, the CDR3 reads TGTGCCAGCATCAAACGGGGGACCTTGAGCACTGAAGCTTTCTTT.

This chain links TRBV2 with TRBJ2-5; 11 bases fit TRBD2. After removal of 8 bases from V and 1 base from J, the junction contained 6 bases not matched to a gene. The CDR3 contains 15 residues. Germline-derived CDR1 and CDR2 are SNHLY and FYNNEI. In DNA, the CDR3 is TGTGCCAGCGTGCTAGCGGGGGGCCCCCAAGAGACCCAGTACTTC. Amino acid sequence: CASVLAGGPQETQYF.

This clone was counted only a few times. The CDR3 DNA follows: TGCGCCAGCAGCTTGTGGGGTGTGGGAGAGCAGTACTTC. Translation: CASSLWGVGEQYF. The chain uses TRBV5-1 and TRBJ2-7; D remains ambiguous. The CDR3 contains 13 residues. Per the germline V gene, CDR1 is SGHRS and CDR2 is YFSETQ. V shed 1 base and J shed 7 bases, with 12 bases lying between them.

The gene calls are TRBV29-1 and TRBJ2-7; weak D call: TRBD2 (6 bases). The CDR3 is 12 residues long. V was shortened by 3 bases and J by 6 bases, with 12 bases between the two germline ends. Germline V gives CDR1 SQVTM, CDR2 ANQGSEA. The CDR3, as DNA: TGCAGCGTTGAGAAGCAGCGGGCCGAGCAGTACTTC. Protein: CSVEKQRAEQYF.

The CDR3 region has the DNA TGTGCCAGCAGCTTATACGGGAGGGCGGGGAATGAGCAGTTCTTC. Protein: CASSLYGRAGNEQFF. The gene calls are TRBV11-2 and TRBJ2-1, with TRBD2 matching over 8 bases. The CDR3 contains 15 residues. V lost 2 bases and J lost 7; bases outside the gene matches: 7. Germline V gene sequence: CDR1 SGHAT, CDR2 FQNNGV. The whole variable domain, remainder taken from reference TRBV11-2 and TRBJ2-1, is EAGVAQSPRYKIIEKRQSVAFWCNPISGHATLYWYQQILGQGPKLLIQFQNNGVVDDSQLPKDRFSAERLKGVDSTLKIQPAKLEDSAVYLCASSLYGRAGNEQFFGPGTRLTVL.

The chain joins TRBV5-1 to TRBJ2-5, with D perhaps being TRBD1 or TRBD2 (6 bases each). V lost 7 bases, J lost 5 bases, and 18 bases lay in between. Germline V gene lookup returns CDR1 SGHRS and CDR2 YFSETQ. CDR3 length equals 14 residues. CDR3 residues: CASYSGATRETQYF. The CDR3, as DNA: TGCGCCAGCTACTCGGGGGCTACCAGGGAGACCCAGTACTTC.

This chain links TRBV5-6 with TRBJ1-2; D is unresolved. The CDR3 contains 15 residues. Between the trimmed V and J ends, which lost 0 bases and 8 bases, there was a span of 17 bases. Germline V CDR1 and CDR2: SGHDT, YYEEEE. The CDR3 nucleotides read TGTGCCAGCAGCTTGGTTACAGTTACTTTCGGCGGCTACACCTTC. Its translation: CASSLVTVTFGGYTF.

The chain combines TRBV7-8 with TRBJ1-5; 10 nucleotides align to TRBD1. Trimming removed 2 bases from V and 4 bases from J; junction bases left unmatched: 8. CDR1 is SGHVS, CDR2 FQNEAQ, per germline. The CDR3 is 17 residues long. In nucleotides, the CDR3 is TGTGCCAGCAGCTTACCCCGAAGGACAGGGGGGAATCAGCCCCAGCATTTT. It is translated as CASSLPRRTGGNQPQHF.

The CDR3 loop is CASSPGTDYGYTF. DNA of the CDR3: TGTGCCAGCAGTCCCGGGACGGACTATGGCTACACCTTC. The chain is built from TRBV6-5 and TRBJ1-2, with a possible D match to TRBD1 (5 bases). Germline assignment: CDR1 MNHEY and CDR2 SVGAGI. V was trimmed by 5 bases and J by 3 bases, leaving 10 bases between them. The CDR3 runs to 13 residues.

The chain uses TRBV5-1 and TRBJ2-7, with TRBD2 identical over 15 bases. Trimming at V came to 4 bases and at J to 2 bases, leaving 19 bases not matched to a gene. The V gene's germline CDR1 is SGHRS and CDR2 YFSETQ. There are 21 residues in the CDR3. Here the CDR3 reads CASSRNPGLAGGLILAYEQYF. Here the CDR3 DNA reads TGCGCCAGCAGCCGCAACCCGGGACTAGCGGGAGGTCTTATCCTAGCCTACGAGCAGTACTTC.

The chain carries TRBV7-7 and TRBJ2-5; no clear D. V lost 10 bases, J lost 3 bases, and 18 bases lay in between. In germline, CDR1 is SSHAT, CDR2 FNYEAQ (reference sequence). CDR3 length: 14 residues. The CDR3 DNA sequence: TGTGCCACCGCCCAGATATTGGGGAAAGAGACCCAGTACTTC. Protein product: CATAQILGKETQYF.

V usage is TRBV11-3 and J usage is TRBJ2-7, with 7 bases aligning to TRBD2. The germline V gene has CDR1 SGHNT and CDR2 YENEEA. V shed 4 bases and J 5 bases; nucleotides not matched to a gene: 8. The CDR3 sequence is 14 residues long. CDR3 amino acids: CASSSRRGGDEQYF. The DNA of the CDR3 is TGTGCCAGCAGCTCCCGGAGGGGAGGGGACGAGCAGTACTTC.

V gene TRBV5-4 combines with J gene TRBJ2-7, with a weak D call TRBD1 (5 bases). The CDR3 has 15 residues. CDR1 is SGHNT, CDR2 YYREEE, per germline (reference sequence). Trimming left V 4 bases short and J 3 bases short, with 17 bases between. CDR3 in amino acids: CASSQKDRGGYEQYF. CDR3 in DNA: TGTGCCAGCAGCCAAAAGGATAGGGGCGGCTACGAGCAGTACTTC. The full variable domain, with the rest looked up from reference TRBV5-4 and TRBJ2-7, is ETGVTQSPTHLIKTRGQQVTLRCSSQSGHNTVSWYQQALGQGPQFIFQYYREEENGRGNFPPRFSGLQFPNYSSELNVNALELDDSALYLCASSQKDRGGYEQYFGPGTRLTVT.

The J gene is TRBJ2-7, the V gene TRBV6-1, with D tentatively TRBD1 or TRBD2 (5 bases each). Germline V lookup: CDR1 MNHNS, CDR2 SASEGT. The CDR3 sequence is 16 residues long. The germline V and J ends were trimmed by 0 bases and 2 bases, with 14 bases remaining between them. CDR3 residues: CASSEAGRGNPYEQYF. The CDR3 coding sequence is TGTGCCAGCAGTGAAGCGGGACGGGGAAACCCCTACGAGCAGTACTTC.

The chain uses TRBV1 and TRBJ2-1; the DNA was not used to check the table's D call, TRBD2. TRBV1 is classified as a pseudogene. CDR3 length: 15 amino acids. The CDR3: CTSTHPGRGGNEQFF. The CDR3 region has the DNA TGCACCAGCACCCACCCCGGGCGGGGGGGAAATGAGCAGTTCTTC.

The chain uses TRBV27 and TRBJ2-7; weak D call: TRBD2 (6 bases). The CDR3 runs to 17 residues. The V end lost 3 bases, the J end lost 0 bases, and 18 bases lay between the germline ends. Germline lookup yields CDR1 MNHEY and CDR2 SMNVEV (reference sequence). This CDR3 is CASSFGRSRSASYEQYF. The CDR3 nucleotides read TGTGCCAGCAGTTTCGGGAGATCCAGGTCCGCCTCCTACGAGCAGTACTTC.

The chain carries TRBV9 and TRBJ1-1; D call uncertain. This CDR3 contains 12 residues. Deletions cut 0 bases from V and 11 bases from J, with 11 bases between. Germline CDR1 and CDR2: SGDLS and YYNGEE. DNA of the CDR3: TGTGCCAGCAGCGTAGATGGGATTCGGGCTTTCTTT. Translation gives CASSVDGIRAFF.

Regarding this clone: One junction end disagrees with the germline gene, perhaps due to a read error. The chain carries TRBV7-2 and TRBJ2-1, with D hard to call. Germline assignment: CDR1 SGHTA and CDR2 FQGNSA. The CDR3 runs 14 residues. The CDR3 region is CASTLYGPGDEQFF. DNA of the CDR3: TGTGCCAGCACCTTATATGGGCCTGGGGATGAGCAGTTCTTC.

This rearrangement joins TRBV10-3 to TRBJ2-5; D tentatively reads TRBD1 or TRBD2 (5 bases each). The germline gives CDR1 ENHRY, CDR2 SYGVKD. The V gene lost 11 bases and the J gene lost 1 base, with 20 bases spanning the gap. The CDR3 runs 15 residues. CDR3 loop: CAVSRDGDFQETQYF. The CDR3 nucleotides read TGTGCCGTATCCCGGGACGGAGATTTCCAAGAGACCCAGTACTTC.

This chain links TRBV29-1 with TRBJ2-1, with 8 nucleotides matching TRBD2. The length of the CDR3 is 13 residues. The V segment lost 6 bases and the J segment 4 bases; nucleotides outside the gene matches: 5. CDR1 and CDR2 (germline): SQVTM, ANQGSEA. CDR3 nucleotide sequence: TGCAGCGTCTCCACTAGCGGATACAATGAGCAGTTCTTC. Protein: CSVSTSGYNEQFF.

V gene TRBV9 combines with J gene TRBJ2-1; 10 positions match TRBD2. V lost 4 bases to trimming and J lost 7 bases; unmatched junction nucleotides: 8. Germline CDR1 and CDR2: SGDLS and YYNGEE. The CDR3 sequence is 15 residues long. CDR3 DNA: TGTGCCAGCAGCACGGCTAGCGGGAGATTGAATGAGCAGTTCTTC. Its protein is CASSTASGRLNEQFF. The variable domain in full, completed from reference TRBV9 and TRBJ2-1, reads DSGVTQTPKHLITATGQRVTLRCSPRSGDLSVYWYQQSLDQGLQFLIQYYNGEERAKGNILERFSAQQFPDLHSELNLSSLELGDSALYFCASSTASGRLNEQFFGPGTRLTVL.